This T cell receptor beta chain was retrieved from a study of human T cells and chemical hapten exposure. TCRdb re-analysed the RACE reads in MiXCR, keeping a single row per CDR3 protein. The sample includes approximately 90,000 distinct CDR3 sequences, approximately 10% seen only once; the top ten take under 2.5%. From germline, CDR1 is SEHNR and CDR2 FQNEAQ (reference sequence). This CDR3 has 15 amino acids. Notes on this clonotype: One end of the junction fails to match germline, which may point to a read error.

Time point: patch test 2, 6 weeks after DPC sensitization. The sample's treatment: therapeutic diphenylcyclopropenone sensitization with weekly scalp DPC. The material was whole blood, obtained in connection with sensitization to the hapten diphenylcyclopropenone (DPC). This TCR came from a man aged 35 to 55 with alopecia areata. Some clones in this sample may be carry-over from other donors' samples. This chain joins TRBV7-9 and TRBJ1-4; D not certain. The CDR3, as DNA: TGTGCCTGCAGCCCCGACGGTGCAACTAATGAAAAACTGTTTTTT. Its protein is CACSPDGATNEKLFF. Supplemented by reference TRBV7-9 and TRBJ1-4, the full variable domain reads DTGVSQNPRHKITKRGQNVTFRCDPISEHNRLYWYRQTLGQGPEFLTYFQNEAQLEKSRLLSDRFSAERPKGSFSTLEIQRTEQGDSAMYLCACSPDGATNEKLFFGSGTQLSVL.